A single sample is the source of the 31 T cell receptor beta chains below, sequenced in a study of CD8+CD57+ T cells in acquired aplastic anemia. Genomic DNA served as template for TCR beta VDJ and CDR3 profiling. In TCRdb, the reads were re-called with MiXCR into one record per CDR3 protein. This repertoire shows about 190,000 distinct CDR3 sequences, approximately 49% found once; its top ten account for 15% to 20%. The sample consisted of sorted CD4+, CD8+, or CD8+CD57+ T cells (not recorded which) from PBMCs. The source of these receptors is a human donor in good health, serving as a control.

This clonotype was counted at least ten times. The chain recombines TRBV28 with TRBJ1-1; TRBD1 is a possible D gene (5 bases). V lost 3 bases and J lost 7, with 6 bases in between. The CDR3 has 11 residues. Germline CDR1 and CDR2: MDHEN and SYDVKM. The CDR3 protein is CASSFQGEAFF. The CDR3 region has the DNA TGTGCCAGCAGTTTTCAGGGTGAAGCTTTCTTT.

This clonotype was observed many times. V gene TRBV19 combines with J gene TRBJ1-5; D unresolved. Per the germline V gene, CDR1 is LNHDA and CDR2 is SQIVND (reference sequence). CDR3 size: 15 residues. Between the trimmed V and J ends, which lost 7 bases and 0 bases, there was a span of 13 bases. The CDR3 sequence: CASKSHLYSNQPQHF. Here the CDR3 DNA reads TGTGCCAGTAAGTCTCACCTCTATAGCAATCAGCCCCAGCATTTT. Using reference TRBV19 and TRBJ1-5 for the parts outside the CDR3, the full variable domain is DGGITQSPKYLFRKEGQNVTLSCEQNLNHDAMYWYRQDPGQGLRLIYYSQIVNDFQKGDIAEGYSVSREKKESFPLTVTSAQKNPTAFYLCASKSHLYSNQPQHFGDGTRLSIL.

The chain uses TRBV19 and TRBJ1-2; perhaps TRBD1 as D (5 bases). Trimming took off 5 bases at V and 2 bases at J, with 36 bases between the two ends. Germline V gene data show CDR1 as LNHDA and CDR2 as SQIVND (reference sequence). The CDR3 covers 22 residues. This CDR3 reads CASSLGVNQPQTTGNYNYGYTF. In DNA form, the CDR3 reads TGTGCCAGTAGTTTGGGGGTCAATCAGCCCCAAACTACTGGCAACTACAACTATGGCTACACCTTC.

The rearrangement uses TRBV7-9 and TRBJ1-6; 7 bases match TRBD1. V lost 3 bases to trimming and J lost 9 bases; unmatched junction nucleotides: 11. The CDR3 contains 16 residues. The germline CDR1 and CDR2 sequences are SEHNR and FQNEAQ (reference sequence). The CDR3 DNA reads as TGTGCCAGCAGCTTCCCCCCGGTGGACAGGAGTTCACCCCTCCACTTT. Translated: CASSFPPVDRSSPLHF.

In its sample, this clonotype was seen many times. This chain connects TRBV10-1 to TRBJ2-1; no clear D gene. Germline V gene data show CDR1 as WNHNN and CDR2 as SYGVQD (reference sequence). V dropped 5 bases and J dropped 3 bases, with 8 bases sitting between them. The CDR3 runs to 13 residues. CDR3 sequence: CASSLTDYNEQFF. The CDR3 DNA reads TGCGCCAGCAGTCTCACTGACTACAATGAGCAGTTCTTC.

This clonotype was seen repeatedly, ten times or more. The chain joins TRBV6-5 to TRBJ1-2, with a weak D call TRBD1 (6 bases). The V and J ends lost 0 bases and 3 bases respectively, with 14 bases between them. The germline V gene has CDR1 MNHEY and CDR2 SVGAGI. This CDR3 region has 16 residues. CDR3 nucleotide sequence: TGTGCCAGCAGTTACTCGATTTCTGCAGGGGACTATGGCTACACCTTC. Protein: CASSYSISAGDYGYTF.

About this clonotype itself: A read error may account for a junction end that differs from germline. The chain carries TRBV9 and TRBJ1-2, with D perhaps matching TRBD1 (6 bases). This CDR3 is 14 amino acids long. Germline V gene sequence: CDR1 SGDLS, CDR2 YYNGEE. CDR3 DNA sequence: TGCGCCAGCAGCGCAGTGGAGGACAGCTATGGCTACACCTTC. Amino acid sequence: CASSAVEDSYGYTF.

The J gene is TRBJ2-3, the V gene TRBV9; 9 nucleotides match TRBD1. Germline V gene lookup returns CDR1 SGDLS and CDR2 YYNGEE. This CDR3 is 16 amino acids long. Trimming at V came to 2 bases and at J to 3 bases, leaving 7 bases not matched to a gene. As DNA, the CDR3 is TGTGCCAGCAGCGTTCGGCGGGACAGGGTTACAGATACGCAGTATTTT. Its protein is CASSVRRDRVTDTQYF.

This clonotype was recorded a few times. J is TRBJ2-5 and V is TRBV9; perhaps TRBD1 as D (5 bases). The V end lost 4 bases, the J end lost 5 bases, and 12 bases lay between the germline ends. CDR1 and CDR2 (germline): SGDLS, YYNGEE. CDR3 size: 13 residues. CDR3 region: CASSTTGHETQYF. CDR3 nucleotides: TGTGCCAGCAGCACTACAGGCCATGAGACCCAGTACTTC.

This clonotype occurred many times. J is TRBJ1-2 and V is TRBV19; tentatively, D is TRBD1 (6 bases). The V end was cut by 2 bases, the J end by 4 bases, with 20 bases between. The CDR3 spans 17 residues. Germline V gives CDR1 LNHDA, CDR2 SQIVND (reference sequence). The DNA for the CDR3 is TGTGCCAGTAGTATAAGTTCGCTCGGGATCAGGGGCTATGGCTACACCTTC. This translates into CASSISSLGIRGYGYTF.

CDR3 in DNA: TGTGCCAGCAGTGAATGGATGAGTTTGAGCTCCTACAATGAGCAGTTCTTC. Its translation is CASSEWMSLSSYNEQFF. The rearrangement uses TRBV2 and TRBJ2-1, with D unresolved. The germline V gene has CDR1 SNHLY and CDR2 FYNNEI. V was trimmed by 2 bases and J by 0 bases, leaving 14 bases between them. The CDR3 is made up of 17 amino acids.

The sample holds many counts of this clonotype. The rearrangement joins TRBV11-2 to TRBJ2-3, with 8 bases matching TRBD1. Looked up from germline, CDR1 is SGHAT and CDR2 is FQNNGV. The CDR3 length is 14 residues. J gave up 5 bases and V 3 bases, and 4 bases lay outside the gene matches. The CDR3 DNA is TGTGCCAGCAGCTTCCAGGGGGCCGGAGATACGCAGTATTTT. The encoded protein is CASSFQGAGDTQYF.

This clonotype showed up many times. The chain is built from TRBV9 and TRBJ2-3; 8 bases agree with TRBD2. The CDR3 is 16 residues long. The germline V gene has CDR1 SGDLS and CDR2 YYNGEE. The V and J ends lost 3 bases and 3 bases, in that order; junction bases with no gene match: 9. The CDR3 bases are TGTGCCAGCAGCGGGAGTGCGGGGGGCGTAACAGATACGCAGTATTTT. Its translation is CASSGSAGGVTDTQYF.

This clonotype was detected many times. The chain is built from TRBV2 and TRBJ1-2; weak D call: TRBD1 (6 bases). V lost 6 bases, J lost 4 bases, and 15 bases lay in between. Germline V CDR1 and CDR2: SNHLY, FYNNEI. This CDR3 is built from 14 residues. CDR3 sequence (DNA): TGTGCCAGCAGCGCAGAAGGGGGTGGCTATGGCTACACCTTC. This encodes CASSAEGGGYGYTF.

In its sample, this clonotype was seen many times. The rearrangement uses TRBV10-1 and TRBJ1-6; TRBD1 is a possible D gene (5 bases). CDR1 and CDR2 from the germline V gene are WNHNN and SYGVQD (reference sequence). The CDR3 is made up of 16 amino acids. With 7 bases removed from V and 4 bases from J, the gap between germline ends came to 17 bases. Here the CDR3 DNA reads TGCGCCAGCATTGGGGACCCCCGATTGTATAATTCACCCCTCCACTTT. Residues: CASIGDPRLYNSPLHF.

Note on this clonotype: This could be a read error, since a much larger clone is one nucleotide away. The chain recombines TRBV27 with TRBJ1-6, with D hard to call. Germline-derived CDR1 and CDR2 are MNHEY and SMNVEV (reference sequence). The CDR3 runs to 13 residues. The CDR3 sequence: CASSRRQNSPLYF. As DNA, the CDR3 is TGTGCCAGCAGTCGGAGGCAGAATTCACCCCTCTACTTT.

This clonotype has just one count. The junction and the germline gene differ at one end; a read error may be behind it. CDR3 loop: CATSDLTSGRADTQYF. The DNA of the CDR3 is TGTGCCACCAGCGATTTGACTAGCGGGAGGGCAGATACGCAGTATTTT. The genes are TRBV24-1 and TRBJ2-3; 14 bases align to TRBD2. The length of the CDR3 is 16 residues. Germline V gene data show CDR1 as KGHDR and CDR2 as SFDVKD.

The chain joins TRBV6-1 to TRBJ1-1; D is ambiguous. V lost 2 bases to trimming and J lost 3 bases, with 16 bases between them. The CDR3 length is 16 residues. Germline V gene sequence: CDR1 MNHNS, CDR2 SASEGT. CDR3 DNA: TGTGCCAGCAGTGAATGGGAAGGGCCGGGTGACACTGAAGCTTTCTTT. Translating gives CASSEWEGPGDTEAFF.

The chain couples TRBV5-1 to TRBJ1-2, with 7 bases lining up with TRBD1. Losses at the gene ends were 2 bases for V and 3 bases for J; bases not matched to a gene: 4. The germline CDR1 and CDR2 sequences are SGHRS and YFSETQ. CDR3 size: 14 residues. CDR3 loop: CASSLTGTDYGYTF. The CDR3, as DNA: TGCGCCAGCAGCTTAACCGGGACAGACTATGGCTACACCTTC.

On this clonotype itself: Just one base apart from a much larger clone, this may be a read error. No conserved phenylalanine or tryptophan is present at the end of the CDR3, so a read error is the likely explanation. The CDR3 sequence is CASSVAFRDEQYL. CDR3 nucleotide sequence: TGTGCCAGCAGCGTAGCTTTTAGGGACGAGCAGTACCTC. The J gene is TRBJ2-7, the V gene TRBV9; D remains ambiguous. This CDR3 has 13 amino acids. Germline assignment: CDR1 SGDLS and CDR2 YYNGEE. V was pared by 0 bases and J by 5 bases, with 9 bases between.

The V gene is TRBV12-3 or TRBV12-4, the J gene TRBJ2-7; TRBD1 matches at 9 bases. The J call may be faulty, since TRBJ2-1 better matches the DNA end. The length of the CDR3 is 15 residues. In DNA form, the CDR3 reads TGTGCCAGCAGTCGAAACAGGGGGCAAGTCAATGAGCAGTTCTTC. Protein sequence: CASSRNRGQVNEQFF.

Notes on this clonotype: The conserved phenylalanine or tryptophan is not found at the CDR3 terminus, so this likely reflects a read error. Because the CDR3's place on the DNA is in doubt, the DNA is left out and the CDR3 is given as listed by TCRdb. The chain recombines TRBV20-1 with TRBJ1-4. The CDR3 is 8 amino acids long, termini counted. Per germline, CDR1 DFQATT and CDR2 SNEGSKA (reference sequence). This CDR3 reads CSASGMGL.

The rearrangement joins TRBV7-2 to TRBJ1-3, with unresolved D. V shed 5 bases and J shed 6 bases, with 5 bases lying between them. CDR3 length equals 11 residues. The V gene's germline CDR1 is SGHTA and CDR2 FQGNSA. The CDR3 DNA sequence: TGTGCCAGCAGCCGGGAAAACACCATATATTTT. Its protein product is CASSRENTIYF. The whole variable domain, filled in from reference TRBV7-2 and TRBJ1-3, reads GAGVSQSPSNKVTEKGKDVELRCDPISGHTALYWYRQSLGQGLEFLIYFQGNSAPDKSGLPSDRFSAERTGGSVSTLTIQRTQQEDSAVYLCASSRENTIYFGEGSWLTVV.

This chain links TRBV20-1 with TRBJ2-7, with 7 nucleotides matching TRBD2. CDR3 length: 14 residues. V dropped 3 bases and J dropped 2; count of bases not matched to a gene: 7. Germline CDR1 and CDR2: DFQATT and SNEGSKA (reference sequence). CDR3 sequence: CSARRGMSTYEQYF. The CDR3 coding sequence is TGCAGTGCTAGGCGGGGGATGTCCACCTACGAGCAGTACTTC.

The chain has TRBV20-1 and TRBJ2-3, with 16 bases lining up with TRBD2. Germline loops: CDR1 DFQATT, CDR2 SNEGSKA (reference sequence). The CDR3 runs to 13 residues. V gave up 3 bases and J gave up 10 bases; unmatched junction bases: 1. CDR3 sequence (DNA): TGCAGTGCTAGGGGACTAGCGGGGGGGGCGCAGTATTTT. It specifies CSARGLAGGAQYF.

This clonotype was counted at least ten times. V usage is TRBV20-1 and J usage is TRBJ1-6, with a tentative D call TRBD1 (5 bases). The CDR3 consists of 14 residues. The V gene lost 8 bases and the J gene lost 7 bases, with 18 bases spanning the gap. Germline CDR1 reads DFQATT; CDR2 reads SNEGSKA (reference sequence). The CDR3 sequence: CSPTPGTANSPLHF. CDR3 sequence (DNA): TGCAGTCCTACTCCCGGGACCGCGAATTCACCCCTCCACTTT.

The rearrangement uses TRBV19 and TRBJ2-1; 11 bases match TRBD2. Germline CDR1 LNHDA, CDR2 SQIVND (reference sequence). With 5 bases clipped from V and 6 bases from J, the junction kept 6 bases outside the gene matches. The CDR3 runs 15 residues. The chain's CDR3 is CASSLLSGRGNEQFF. Written as DNA, the CDR3 is TGTGCCAGTAGTCTACTTAGCGGGAGGGGCAATGAGCAGTTCTTC.

The chain joins TRBV2 to TRBJ2-7; 9 bases match TRBD1. The junction had 6 bases not matched to a gene; V was cut back by 6 bases and J by 3 bases. CDR1 and CDR2 from the germline V gene are SNHLY and FYNNEI. The CDR3 is made up of 14 amino acids. The CDR3 protein is CASRGQGKGYEQYF. CDR3 sequence (DNA): TGTGCCAGCAGAGGACAGGGGAAAGGCTACGAGCAGTACTTC.

This chain uses TRBV20-1 with TRBJ1-2, with D maybe TRBD1 (5 bases). This CDR3 contains 13 residues. Per germline, CDR1 DFQATT and CDR2 SNEGSKA (reference sequence). The V and J ends lost 5 bases and 1 base respectively, with 11 bases between them. The CDR3 region has the DNA TGCAGTGCTTGGGGCGGTGATAACTATGGCTACACCTTC. Its translation is CSAWGGDNYGYTF.

V and J are TRBV4-3 and TRBJ2-7, with D possibly being TRBD1 or TRBD2 (6 bases each). This CDR3 is built from 13 residues. Germline V gene lookup returns CDR1 LGHNA and CDR2 YSLEER. Trimming removed 1 base at V and 5 bases at J, with 9 bases between. In nucleotides, the CDR3 is TGCGCCAGCAGCCAAGGGGGGGCGGACGAGCAGTACTTC. It is translated as CASSQGGADEQYF.

This clonotype was observed once. The V gene is TRBV7-6, the J gene TRBJ2-1; D gene ambiguous. CDR3 length: 15 amino acids. V shed 5 bases and J shed 6 bases, with 17 bases lying between them. Germline CDR1 SGHVS, CDR2 FNYEAQ. CDR3 DNA: TGTGCCAGCAGCCCGCAGGTTAGTCCCTTCAATGAGCAGTTCTTC. Amino acid sequence: CASSPQVSPFNEQFF. Together with reference TRBV7-6 and TRBJ2-1, the CDR3 gives the full variable domain: GAGVSQSPRYKVTKRGQDVALRCDPISGHVSLYWYRQALGQGPEFLTYFNYEAQQDKSGLPNDRFSAERPEGSISTLTIQRTEQRDSAMYRCASSPQVSPFNEQFFGPGTRLTVL.